Included here is one T cell receptor (beta chain) sequence, with context. What it binds is not known. This sample was included in a study of post-analysis software for immune sequencing data. Study as a whole: The patients showed relapsing-remitting, secondary progressive and progressive-relapsing multiple sclerosis courses. Regarding the study as a whole: Pronounced co-clustering by F measure was evident among identically batched samples. The study found TRBV5-6, TRBV5-1 and TRBV20-1 among five TRBV segments more frequent in patients than controls. Compared with controls, patients showed significantly lower normalized Chao1 diversity.

Built from TCR beta cDNA, the libraries had unique molecular identifiers in them. Out of roughly 1 to 11 million T cells, a few hundred thousand cDNA molecules were generated. From the PCR reads, TCRdb called clonotypes with MiXCR, one entry per CDR3 protein. The sample carries approximately 660,000 distinct CDR3 sequences, roughly three fifths recorded once. Germline V gives CDR1 SQVTM, CDR2 ANQGSEA. V was shortened by 6 bases and J by 2 bases, with 11 bases between the two germline ends. The CDR3 length is 13 residues. This chain connects TRBV29-1 to TRBJ2-1; TRBD1 is a possible D gene (6 bases). Sequencing used blood. This sequence was found in a girl aged 2-10 years with multiple sclerosis. The CDR3 reads CSVQGSPYNEQFF. Here the CDR3 DNA reads TGCAGCGTGCAGGGGTCTCCCTACAATGAGCAGTTCTTC.